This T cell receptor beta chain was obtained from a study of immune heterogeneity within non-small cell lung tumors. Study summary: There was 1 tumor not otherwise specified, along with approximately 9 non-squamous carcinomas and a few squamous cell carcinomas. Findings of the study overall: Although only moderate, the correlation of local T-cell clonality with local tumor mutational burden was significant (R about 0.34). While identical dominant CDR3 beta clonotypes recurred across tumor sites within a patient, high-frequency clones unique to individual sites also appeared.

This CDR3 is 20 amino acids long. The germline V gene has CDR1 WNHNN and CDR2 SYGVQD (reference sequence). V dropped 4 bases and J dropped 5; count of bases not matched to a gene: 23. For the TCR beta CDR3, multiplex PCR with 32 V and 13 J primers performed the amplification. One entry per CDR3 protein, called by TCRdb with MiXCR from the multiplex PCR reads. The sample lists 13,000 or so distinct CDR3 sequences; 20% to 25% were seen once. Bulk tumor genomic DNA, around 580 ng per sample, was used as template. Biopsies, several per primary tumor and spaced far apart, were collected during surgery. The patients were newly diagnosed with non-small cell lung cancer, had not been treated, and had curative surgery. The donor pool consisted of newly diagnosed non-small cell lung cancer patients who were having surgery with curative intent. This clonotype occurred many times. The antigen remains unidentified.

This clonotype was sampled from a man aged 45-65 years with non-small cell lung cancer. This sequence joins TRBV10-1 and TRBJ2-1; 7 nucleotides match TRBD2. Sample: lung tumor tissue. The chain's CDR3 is CASSGGREIILPQRDNEQFF. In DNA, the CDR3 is TGCGCCAGCAGTGGTGGGCGGGAGATTATACTTCCTCAGAGAGACAATGAGCAGTTCTTC.